This TCR beta chain emerged from a study of T cell repertoires in cytomegalovirus infection. The junction had 8 bases not matched to a gene; V was cut back by 0 bases and J by 9 bases. This CDR3 has 15 amino acids. Looked up from germline, CDR1 is DFQATT and CDR2 is SNEGSKA (reference sequence). TCRdb called the reads again in MiXCR, with one record for every CDR3 protein. The sample yields 650,000 to 900,000 distinct CDR3 sequences, roughly 29% seen once. Regarding this clonotype: What it recognizes is unknown.

This material consisted of cultured CD8+ T cells from PBMCs, taken from culture after CMV antigen stimulation. The V call is TRBV20-1, the J call TRBJ1-3, with 10 bases that match TRBD1. This TCR derives from a human donor in good health (CMV status not recorded). Some clones in this sample may be carry-over from other donors' samples. CDR3 protein: CSARDPGTGDFTIYF. As DNA, the CDR3 is TGCAGTGCTAGAGATCCCGGGACAGGGGACTTCACCATATATTTT.